The 13 T cell receptor beta chains below were found in one sample sequenced in a study of cytomegalovirus exposure and HLA in healthy donors. Primers for the PCR totalled 60 Vbeta and 13 Jbeta. Assay: immunoSEQ multiplex PCR; the TCRdb copy retains only in-frame clones and omits some. The data contain 120,000 or so clones, approximately 69% of them singletons. Sequencing was performed on PBMCs. The receptor set was obtained from a woman aged 50 to 65 in good health and CMV-seropositive.

For the CDR3, the DNA is TGTGCCAGCAAAGAACAGGCGTATTCTTACGAGCAGTACTTC. Residues: CASKEQAYSYEQYF. The V call is TRBV6-5, the J call TRBJ2-7, with a possible D match to TRBD1 (5 bases). The V end lost 7 bases, the J end lost 4 bases, and 17 bases lay between the germline ends. Germline V gene lookup returns CDR1 MNHEY and CDR2 SVGAGI. The CDR3 loop spans 14 amino acids.

The rearrangement joins TRBV30 to TRBJ1-4, with D uncertain. The CDR3 loop spans 13 amino acids. V lost 2 bases and J lost 3, with 7 bases in between. Germline CDR1 GTSNPN, CDR2 SVGIG (reference sequence). The CDR3 here is CAWSPSPNEKLFF. CDR3 nucleotides: TGTGCCTGGAGTCCCAGTCCTAATGAAAAACTGTTTTTT.

This clone has only a few counts. This chain joins TRBV28 and TRBJ2-4; D perhaps matches TRBD2 (5 bases). This CDR3 has 13 residues. Germline V gene sequence: CDR1 MDHEN, CDR2 SYDVKM. Trimming took 8 bases from V and 4 from J, leaving 12 bases between them. The CDR3 spells CASEGVGKNIQYF. The DNA of the CDR3 is TGTGCCAGCGAGGGAGTGGGAAAAAACATTCAGTACTTC.

In this sample, this clone turned up a few times. J is TRBJ2-7 and V is TRBV28, with 9 bases lining up with TRBD1. V was pared by 2 bases and J by 5 bases, with 7 bases of the junction left unmatched. Germline loops: CDR1 MDHEN, CDR2 SYDVKM. The CDR3 loop spans 15 amino acids. CDR3 nucleotides: TGTGCCAGCAGTTTAAAACAGGGGGCTGTCCACGAGCAGTACTTC. Translated, it gives CASSLKQGAVHEQYF.

This clone was detected only a few times. V and J are TRBV7-8 and TRBJ2-7; 9 positions match TRBD2. The J segment lost 2 bases and the V segment lost 6 bases, leaving 14 bases of the junction unmatched. In germline, CDR1 is SGHVS, CDR2 FQNEAQ. CDR3 length: 17 residues. The CDR3 region has the DNA TGTGCCAGCAGACCGGGACTAGCTCCCAAGGGGACCTACGAGCAGTACTTC. Translation gives CASRPGLAPKGTYEQYF. Complete variable domain (other parts from reference TRBV7-8 and TRBJ2-7): GAGVSQSPRYKVAKRGQDVALRCDPISGHVSLFWYQQALGQGPEFLTYFQNEAQLDKSGLPSDRFFAERPEGSVSTLKIQRTQQEDSAVYLCASRPGLAPKGTYEQYFGPGTRLTVT.

The chain links TRBV30 to TRBJ1-5; the D gene is possibly TRBD1 (6 bases). Between the trimmed V and J ends, which lost 2 bases and 6 bases, there was a span of 14 bases. Per the germline V gene, CDR1 is GTSNPN and CDR2 is SVGIG (reference sequence). The CDR3 sequence is 14 residues long. The CDR3 DNA follows: TGTGCCTGGAGTACCCGCAGGGGTTTTCAGCCCCAGCATTTT. This codes for CAWSTRRGFQPQHF.

The gene calls are TRBV18 and TRBJ1-5; D might be TRBD1 (5 bases). Germline values: CDR1 KGHSH, CDR2 LQKENI. The CDR3 contains 16 residues. V lost 3 bases to trimming and J lost 2 bases, with 14 bases between them. DNA of the CDR3: TGTGCCAGCTCACCGTTTGTCAGGGATGGCAATCAGCCCCAGCATTTT. Protein product: CASSPFVRDGNQPQHF.

The chain links TRBV7-2 to TRBJ1-2; TRBD1 aligns across 8 bases. Trimming took 6 bases from V and 3 from J; bases not matched to a gene: 12. Germline V lookup: CDR1 SGHTA, CDR2 FQGNSA. The CDR3 has 16 amino acids. CDR3 DNA sequence: TGTGCCAGCAGTCGGACTGGACAGGGTTCTCACTATGGCTACACCTTC. It codes for CASSRTGQGSHYGYTF.

The chain uses TRBV18 and TRBJ1-2, with D maybe TRBD1 (5 bases). The CDR3 runs to 15 residues. Per the germline V gene, CDR1 is KGHSH and CDR2 is LQKENI. V lost 0 bases to trimming and J lost 9 bases, with 17 bases between them. The CDR3 reads CASSPPPGQGTRYTF. CDR3 nucleotides: TGTGCCAGCTCACCACCGCCTGGCCAGGGTACGCGCTACACCTTC.

The chain joins TRBV4-2 to TRBJ1-1, with a weak D call TRBD1 (6 bases). The V gene's germline CDR1 is LGHNA and CDR2 YNFKEQ. The CDR3 length is 15 residues. V shed 4 bases and J shed 1 base, with 13 bases lying between them. CDR3 nucleotides: TGTGCCAGCAGCCCGGGGACACATGGGAACACTGAAGCTTTCTTT. Translated, it gives CASSPGTHGNTEAFF.

This clone occurred a few times. This rearrangement joins TRBV7-2 to TRBJ2-7, with D perhaps matching TRBD1 (6 bases). Germline V gene sequence: CDR1 SGHTA, CDR2 FQGNSA. Trimming shortened V by 4 bases and J by 4 bases, and 23 bases separated the two germline ends. The CDR3 contains 17 residues. CDR3 region: CASSYRPQGVGSYEQYF. DNA of the CDR3: TGTGCCAGCAGCTATCGACCACAGGGCGTAGGGTCGTACGAGCAGTACTTC.

In its sample, this clone was seen a few times. J is TRBJ2-3 and V is TRBV6-5; tentative D call: TRBD2 (6 bases). The V end was cut by 4 bases, the J end by 0 bases, with 11 bases between. This CDR3 region has 15 residues. Germline CDR1 reads MNHEY; CDR2 reads SVGAGI. In nucleotides, the CDR3 is TGTGCCAGCAGTTTGGCGGGGCGCAGCACAGATACGCAGTATTTT. Encoded protein: CASSLAGRSTDTQYF.

This clone has a handful of counts. This chain uses TRBV6-5 with TRBJ1-2; D perhaps matches TRBD1 (5 bases). There are 15 residues in the CDR3. V dropped 7 bases and J dropped 7 bases, with 22 bases sitting between them. Germline lookup yields CDR1 MNHEY and CDR2 SVGAGI. The CDR3 DNA is TGTGCCAGCAACTCGGGACTCGGCCGTAGGTCTGGCTACACCTTC. Its protein product is CASNSGLGRRSGYTF.